What follows are 19 T cell receptor beta chains derived from one specimen sequenced in a study of T-cell memory formation after mild COVID-19. TCRdb re-derived calls from the 5' RACE reads in MiXCR, one entry per CDR3 protein. The sample carries around 90,000 distinct CDR3 sequences, about an eighth recorded once. Sequencing was performed on PBMCs or a T cell subset sorted from them (not recorded which). The source is an adult woman who had mild COVID-19 (a few samples of this study predate the infection). Cell type and time point are not known.

This clonotype came up a few times. This chain joins TRBV7-9 and TRBJ2-5; D ambiguous. Germline loops: CDR1 SEHNR, CDR2 FQNEAQ (reference sequence). Trimming removed 5 bases from V and 0 bases from J, with 10 bases in between. The CDR3 covers 14 residues. The CDR3, as DNA: TGTGCCAGCAGCACCCCACATAACCAAGAGACCCAGTACTTC. Translating it yields CASSTPHNQETQYF.

This sequence joins TRBV7-9 and TRBJ1-2, with 7 bases aligning to TRBD1. The germline gives CDR1 SEHNR, CDR2 FQNEAQ (reference sequence). J lost 2 bases, V lost 1 base, and 7 bases had no gene match. There are 16 residues in the CDR3. The CDR3 spells CASSLDRQGVNYGYTF. The CDR3 nucleotides are TGTGCCAGCAGCTTAGATCGCCAGGGGGTAAACTATGGCTACACCTTC.

The V call is TRBV7-9, the J call TRBJ2-7; TRBD2 agrees at 10 bases. CDR1 SEHNR and CDR2 FQNEAQ come from the germline V gene (reference sequence). The CDR3 is 13 amino acids. V shed 5 bases, J shed 7 bases, and the junction held 5 bases outside the gene matches. The CDR3 here is CASSPAGGLEQYF. The CDR3 bases are TGTGCCAGCAGCCCAGCGGGGGGGCTTGAGCAGTACTTC.

This clonotype came up a few times. The V and J genes are TRBV29-1 and TRBJ1-2; 9 bases are shared with TRBD1. Germline CDR1 is SQVTM and CDR2 is ANQGSEA. Trimming cost V 3 bases and J 5 bases; bases outside gene matches: 10. The CDR3 sequence is 15 residues long. CDR3: CSVDHNTGTGYGYTF. The CDR3 region has the DNA TGCAGCGTTGACCATAACACCGGGACAGGGTATGGCTACACCTTC.

This clonotype was detected only a few times. The chain couples TRBV4-1 to TRBJ2-5; 8 positions match TRBD2. Germline V gene sequence: CDR1 MGHRA, CDR2 YSYEKL. The CDR3 sequence is 16 residues long. V lost 0 bases and J lost 2; bases outside the gene matches: 5. The CDR3 sequence is CASSQDPAGGQETQYF. CDR3 nucleotide sequence: TGCGCCAGCAGCCAAGACCCGGCGGGGGGACAAGAGACCCAGTACTTC.

The V call is TRBV7-2, the J call TRBJ1-1; D not resolved. This CDR3 has 13 residues. Germline CDR1 SGHTA, CDR2 FQGNSA. V lost 0 bases to trimming and J lost 4 bases, with 6 bases between them. CDR3 loop: CASSLAPGTEAFF. The CDR3, as DNA: TGTGCCAGCAGCTTAGCGCCCGGCACTGAAGCTTTCTTT. The variable domain in full, with the rest retrieved from reference TRBV7-2 and TRBJ1-1, is GAGVSQSPSNKVTEKGKDVELRCDPISGHTALYWYRQSLGQGLEFLIYFQGNSAPDKSGLPSDRFSAERTGGSVSTLTIQRTQQEDSAVYLCASSLAPGTEAFFGQGTRLTVV.

The V and J genes are TRBV5-5 and TRBJ1-1, with D unresolved. This CDR3 has 13 residues. Germline V lookup: CDR1 SGHKS, CDR2 YYEKEE (reference sequence). V was shortened by 4 bases and J by 4 bases, with 11 bases between the two germline ends. CDR3 bases: TGTGCCAGCAGCCTCTGGGGTGCCACTGAAGCTTTCTTT. As protein: CASSLWGATEAFF.

The chain employs TRBV4-2 and TRBJ2-7, with TRBD2 matching over 10 bases. V lost 4 bases and J lost 5; bases outside the gene matches: 11. Germline loops: CDR1 LGHNA, CDR2 YNFKEQ. This CDR3 spans 16 amino acids. The CDR3 reads CASSRLAGDYSDEQYF. In DNA, the CDR3 is TGTGCCAGCAGCCGCCTAGCGGGAGATTATTCCGACGAGCAGTACTTC.

The sample holds many counts of this clonotype. V is TRBV5-1 and J is TRBJ1-1; 7 positions agree with TRBD1. CDR1 SGHRS and CDR2 YFSETQ come from the germline V gene. With V trimmed by 0 bases and J by 1 base, 3 bases remained unmatched. The CDR3 is 15 amino acids. This CDR3 is CASSLGTGANTEAFF. The DNA of the CDR3 is TGCGCCAGCAGCTTGGGGACAGGAGCGAACACTGAAGCTTTCTTT. The full variable domain, completed using reference TRBV5-1 and TRBJ1-1, is KAGVTQTPRYLIKTRGQQVTLSCSPISGHRSVSWYQQTPGQGLQFLFEYFSETQRNKGNFPGRFSGRQFSNSRSEMNVSTLELGDSALYLCASSLGTGANTEAFFGQGTRLTVV.

The table lists this clonotype with a count of one. This chain joins TRBV27 and TRBJ2-5, with 11 bases that match TRBD2. The CDR3 sequence is 15 residues long. V was clipped by 6 bases and J by 0 bases; unmatched bases: 3. Germline V gives CDR1 MNHEY, CDR2 SMNVEV (reference sequence). CDR3: CASRTLAGDQETQYF. The CDR3 nucleotides read TGTGCCAGCAGGACACTAGCGGGGGACCAAGAGACCCAGTACTTC.

V and J are TRBV7-9 and TRBJ2-1; D is perhaps TRBD1 (6 bases). CDR3 length equals 15 residues. Germline CDR1 SEHNR, CDR2 FQNEAQ (reference sequence). Trimming pared 4 bases from V and 7 bases from J, leaving 17 bases between. This CDR3 reads CASSSDQGSANEQFF. CDR3 DNA: TGTGCCAGCAGCTCCGACCAGGGGTCAGCTAATGAGCAGTTCTTC.

In its sample, this clonotype was seen many times. This chain links TRBV18 with TRBJ2-7; 7 nucleotides line up with TRBD2. Germline CDR1 is KGHSH and CDR2 is LQKENI. Trimming took 5 bases from V and 5 from J; bases not matched to a gene: 3. The CDR3 is 12 amino acids. In nucleotides, the CDR3 is TGTGCCAGCTCAGGAGGGAGGGACGAGCAGTACTTC. Protein: CASSGGRDEQYF.

This clonotype was seen more than once but under ten times. The chain employs TRBV3-1 and TRBJ2-7; D gene uncertain. Germline loops: CDR1 LGHDT, CDR2 YNNKEL (reference sequence). The V end was cut by 10 bases, the J end by 0 bases, with 13 bases between. This CDR3 is 13 amino acids long. CDR3 nucleotides: TGTGCCACCTCTAACACAGACTCCTACGAGCAGTACTTC. Protein sequence: CATSNTDSYEQYF.

This clonotype has more than one count but fewer than ten. V usage is TRBV4-1 and J usage is TRBJ2-2; the match to TRBD1 covers 7 bases. After removal of 4 bases from V and 1 base from J, the junction contained 6 bases not matched to a gene. Germline lookup yields CDR1 MGHRA and CDR2 YSYEKL. The CDR3 sequence is 16 residues long. CDR3 sequence: CASSPGQPGNTGELFF. In DNA, the CDR3 is TGCGCCAGCAGCCCGGGACAGCCAGGGAACACCGGGGAGCTGTTTTTT.

The chain uses TRBV11-2 and TRBJ2-7; tentative D call: TRBD2 (5 bases). The CDR3 is 14 amino acids. Germline V gene sequence: CDR1 SGHAT, CDR2 FQNNGV. V was cut by 5 bases and J by 2 bases, with 13 bases left in between. CDR3 bases: TGTGCCAGCAGCCGTTTCAAGGGAGCCTACGAGCAGTACTTC. It encodes CASSRFKGAYEQYF.

The rearrangement joins TRBV5-1 to TRBJ2-7, with TRBD1 identical over 9 bases. This CDR3 has 16 residues. After removal of 5 bases from V and 2 bases from J, the junction contained 11 bases not matched to a gene. Germline CDR1 is SGHRS and CDR2 is YFSETQ. This chain's CDR3 is CASRNFDRGKTYEQYF. CDR3 sequence (DNA): TGCGCCAGCAGGAATTTCGACAGGGGGAAGACCTACGAGCAGTACTTC.

V is TRBV6-6 and J is TRBJ2-7; D unclear. This CDR3 is 11 amino acids long. Looked up from germline, CDR1 is MNHNY and CDR2 is SVGAGI (reference sequence). Trimming left V 4 bases short and J 7 bases short, with 8 bases between. CDR3 DNA: TGTGCCAGCAGTTTCCAAGAGGAGCAGTACTTC. This sequence encodes CASSFQEEQYF.

This chain uses TRBV15 with TRBJ2-1, with a possible D match to TRBD2 (7 bases). CDR1 and CDR2 from the germline V gene are LNHNV and YYDKDF (reference sequence). V dropped 5 bases and J dropped 7 bases, with 21 bases sitting between them. This CDR3 has 16 amino acids. CDR3 sequence (DNA): TGTGCCACCAGCCCTCGGGGCGGGGGCATTAGAAATGAGCAGTTCTTC. Protein product: CATSPRGGGIRNEQFF. The entire variable domain, with the rest obtained from reference TRBV15 and TRBJ2-1, is as follows: DAMVIQNPRYQVTQFGKPVTLSCSQTLNHNVMYWYQQKSSQAPKLLFHYYDKDFNNEADTPDNFQSRRPNTSFCFLDIRSPGLGDTAMYLCATSPRGGGIRNEQFFGPGTRLTVL.

This clonotype was found a few times. The chain couples TRBV5-1 to TRBJ1-5, with 11 bases that match TRBD1. CDR3 size: 14 residues. In germline, CDR1 is SGHRS, CDR2 YFSETQ. V shed 2 bases, J shed 6 bases, and the junction held 1 base outside the gene matches. The CDR3 reads CASSLGQGAQPQHF. DNA for the CDR3: TGCGCCAGCAGCTTAGGACAGGGGGCTCAGCCCCAGCATTTT.